The next 12 T cell receptor beta chains were all read from a single sample in a study of T cells in localized non-small cell lung cancer. Measured with immunoSEQ multiplex PCR; TCRdb has only the in-frame clones, and not every one. The profile covers about 9,600 clones, with under 55% appearing a single time and about 4.1% taken by the ten largest. The starting material was lymph node tissue, obtained before any cancer treatment. The origin of the receptors is a woman aged 35 to 69 with stage I lung adenocarcinoma.

V is TRBV1 and J is TRBJ2-5; TRBD1 was called by the table and not checked on the DNA. TRBV1 is tagged as a pseudogene. The CDR3 contains 15 residues. The CDR3 nucleotides are TGCGCCAGCAGCCAAGATCTTGGGCAGGATGAGACCCAGTACTTC. Amino acid sequence: CASSQDLGQDETQYF.

A few counts support this clone. The chain is built from TRBV7-6 and TRBJ1-3; D call uncertain. V was cut by 5 bases and J by 0 bases, with 14 bases left in between. Germline V gene sequence: CDR1 SGHVS, CDR2 FNYEAQ. This CDR3 has 16 amino acids. CDR3 bases: TGTGCCAGCAGCCCCCTGGCTAGCCTCTCTGGAAACACCATATATTTT. Its translation is CASSPLASLSGNTIYF.

The chain carries TRBV6-8 and TRBJ1-3; D perhaps matches TRBD1 (6 bases). Germline V lookup: CDR1 MNHGY, CDR2 SAAAGT. The CDR3 is made up of 15 amino acids. V shed 5 bases and J shed 0 bases, with 11 bases lying between them. The CDR3 nucleotides read TGTGCCAGCAGTAGGGGGACCACCTCTGGAAACACCATATATTTT. Protein product: CASSRGTTSGNTIYF.

The V and J genes are TRBV6-4 and TRBJ2-3, with 11 bases lining up with TRBD2. The CDR3 runs 15 residues. The ends lost 4 bases at V and 6 bases at J; junction bases unmatched: 6. The germline V gene has CDR1 MRHNA and CDR2 SNTAGT. The CDR3 is CASSGVAGGPDTQYF. The CDR3 region has the DNA TGTGCCAGCAGTGGGGTAGCGGGGGGGCCGGATACGCAGTATTTT.

The rearrangement links TRBV6-8 to TRBJ1-4; no definite D call. V was trimmed by 5 bases and J by 8 bases, leaving 12 bases between them. CDR1 MNHGY and CDR2 SAAAGT come from the germline V gene. This CDR3 region has 13 residues. The CDR3 reads CASSVLPGEKLFF. In DNA form, the CDR3 reads TGTGCCAGCAGTGTGCTACCGGGCGAAAAACTGTTTTTT.

The CDR3 is CSVEKVAKETQYF. The CDR3 bases are TGCAGCGTTGAAAAAGTAGCTAAAGAGACCCAGTACTTC. The chain recombines TRBV29-1 with TRBJ2-5; no clear D gene. Trimming removed 2 bases at V and 3 bases at J, with 10 bases between. Germline V CDR1 and CDR2: SQVTM, ANQGSEA. This CDR3 comprises 13 residues.

The chain joins TRBV6-8 to TRBJ2-7, with 9 nucleotides matching TRBD2. The CDR3 loop spans 15 amino acids. With 6 bases clipped from V and 2 bases from J, the junction kept 8 bases outside the gene matches. Germline V lookup: CDR1 MNHGY, CDR2 SAAAGT. The chain's CDR3 is CASRRSSGVPYEQYF. The CDR3, as DNA: TGTGCCAGCAGGAGGTCTAGCGGGGTCCCCTACGAGCAGTACTTC.

Only a few counts were recorded for this clone. The V and J genes are TRBV15 and TRBJ1-2; a weak D match, TRBD1 (6 bases). This CDR3 comprises 14 residues. V dropped 6 bases and J dropped 8 bases, with 19 bases sitting between them. The germline gives CDR1 LNHNV, CDR2 YYDKDF (reference sequence). CDR3 sequence (DNA): TGTGCCACCAGTCCTTCGACCGGGACATTAGGCTACACCTTC. This sequence encodes CATSPSTGTLGYTF.

CDR3 sequence: CASSYRRGPYGYTF. In DNA, the CDR3 is TGTGCCAGCAGTTACCGCCGGGGCCCCTATGGCTACACCTTC. The chain is built from TRBV6-8 and TRBJ1-2; D possibly corresponds to TRBD1 (5 bases). Trimming shortened V by 2 bases and J by 4 bases, and 11 bases separated the two germline ends. The CDR3 has 14 amino acids. Germline V gene lookup returns CDR1 MNHGY and CDR2 SAAAGT.

This clone came up a few times. The J gene is TRBJ1-3, the V gene TRBV14; D unresolved. CDR3 size: 17 residues. Trimming shortened V by 2 bases and J by 2 bases, and 16 bases separated the two germline ends. Germline lookup yields CDR1 SGHDN and CDR2 FVKESK. CDR3 DNA: TGTGCCAGCAGCCAACCAGGACGTCTCCGAGCTGGAAACACCATATATTTT. This encodes CASSQPGRLRAGNTIYF.

The chain employs TRBV5-1 and TRBJ2-1; no clear D. Germline CDR1 SGHRS, CDR2 YFSETQ. V was cut by 0 bases and J by 1 base, with 11 bases left in between. The CDR3 runs to 16 residues. CDR3 sequence: CASSLAGSFSYNEQFF. The CDR3 bases are TGCGCCAGCAGCTTGGCCGGTAGCTTTTCCTACAATGAGCAGTTCTTC.

Only a few counts were recorded for this clone. This sequence joins TRBV18 and TRBJ2-7; 10 bases are shared with TRBD1. The germline gives CDR1 KGHSH, CDR2 LQKENI. V dropped 3 bases and J dropped 7; count of bases not matched to a gene: 3. The CDR3 is 13 residues long. CDR3 in DNA: TGTGCCAGCTCACCCAGGACAGGGGGGGAGCAGTACTTC. Residues: CASSPRTGGEQYF.